One sample yielded the 32 T cell receptor beta chains listed below, sequenced in a study of T-cell memory formation after mild COVID-19 (TCRdb year 2021). Library method: 5' RACE. Sequencer: Illumina NovaSeq 6000. TCRdb reworked the public reads: Q25 trimming with fastp, MiXCR clone assembly, productive beta chains retained. All rows with the same CDR3 protein become a single entry with the most common DNA and genes. Recorded for this sample are tens of thousands of distinct CDR3 sequences; approximately 21% of them occurred a single time. Together, the top ten hold approximately 1.5% of the sample. Sequencing was carried out using PBMCs or a T cell subset sorted from them (not recorded which). These receptors originate from an adult who had mild COVID-19 (a few samples of this study predate the infection). The sample titles of this study are shuffled in the database, so cell type and time point are left out.

This clonotype was counted ten times or more. V is TRBV11-2 and J is TRBJ2-2, with TRBD2 matching 7 bases. Germline V lookup: CDR1 SGHAT, CDR2 FQNNGV. This CDR3 contains 15 residues. With 4 bases clipped from V and 4 bases from J, the junction kept 6 bases outside the gene matches. In DNA, the CDR3 is TGTGCCAGCAGCTGGGACTATAGATCCACCGGGGAGCTGTTTTTT. Translation: CASSWDYRSTGELFF.

This clonotype occurred many times. This chain links TRBV4-2 with TRBJ1-1; D perhaps matches TRBD1 (5 bases). CDR1 is LGHNA, CDR2 YNFKEQ, per germline. With 7 bases removed from V and 2 bases from J, the gap between germline ends came to 17 bases. The CDR3 contains 15 residues. The CDR3 here is CASKGDLRGNTEAFF. The CDR3 nucleotides read TGTGCCAGCAAAGGGGATTTAAGGGGAAACACTGAAGCTTTCTTT.

A remark on this clonotype: This clone may be a read error of a much larger clone one base away. The genes are TRBV7-6 and TRBJ2-1; weak D call: TRBD2 (5 bases). CDR3 length: 12 amino acids. Germline V gives CDR1 SGHVS, CDR2 FNYEAQ. The CDR3 is CASSPQAGEQLF. CDR3 bases: TGTGCCAGCAGCCCTCAGGCGGGCGAGCAGCTCTTC. Full variable domain (missing parts from reference TRBV7-6 and TRBJ2-1): GAGVSQSPRYKVTKRGQDVALRCDPISGHVSLYWYRQALGQGPEFLTYFNYEAQQDKSGLPNDRFSAERPEGSISTLTIQRTEQRDSAMYRCASSPQAGEQLFGPGTRLTVL.

The table lists this clonotype with many counts. CDR3: CASSSQYPTAYNEQFF. CDR3 coding DNA: TGTGCCAGCAGCTCTCAATACCCGACAGCCTACAATGAGCAGTTCTTC. The V call is TRBV21-1, the J call TRBJ2-1; the DNA was not used to check the table's D call, TRBD1. TRBV21-1 is a documented pseudogene. The CDR3 consists of 16 residues.

This clonotype showed up just once. The rearrangement joins TRBV6-5 to TRBJ2-2; D is unclear. Germline V lookup: CDR1 MNHEY, CDR2 SVGAGI. Trimming took 2 bases from V and 7 from J, leaving 14 bases between them. The CDR3 runs to 15 residues. The CDR3 DNA follows: TGTGCCAGCAGTTACACCCGCTTTTCGGACGGGGAGCTGTTTTTT. This sequence encodes CASSYTRFSDGELFF.

This clonotype has at least ten counts. The CDR3 DNA is TGTGCCAGCAGAGCTGCCGGGACAGGCTATGGCTACACCTTC. Translating it yields CASRAAGTGYGYTF. J is TRBJ1-2 and V is TRBV12-3 or TRBV12-4, with 8 positions matching TRBD1. The CDR3 extends over 14 amino acids. The ends lost 6 bases at V and 4 bases at J; junction bases unmatched: 7.

This clonotype came up many times. The CDR3: CASSPSGGFREQFF. DNA for the CDR3: TGTGCCAGCAGCCCCAGCGGGGGATTCAGGGAGCAGTTCTTC. The chain recombines TRBV12-3 or TRBV12-4 with TRBJ2-1, with 8 bases lining up with TRBD2. Trimming removed 6 bases from V and 10 bases from J; junction bases left unmatched: 11. The CDR3 sequence is 14 residues long.

Notes on this clonotype: A read error may explain this, as a much larger clone is one base away. The chain couples TRBV11-3 to TRBJ2-7, with unresolved D. There are 13 residues in the CDR3. Germline V gene data show CDR1 as SGHNT and CDR2 as YENEEA. The CDR3 nucleotides read TGTGCCAGCAGCTTAGGGATCTCCTACGAGAAGTACTTC. It codes for CASSLGISYEKYF. Complete variable domain (other parts from reference TRBV11-3 and TRBJ2-7): EAGVVQSPRYKIIEKKQPVAFWCNPISGHNTLYWYLQNLGQGPELLIRYENEEAVDDSQLPKDRFSAERLKGVDSTLKIQPAELGDSAVYLCASSLGISYEKYFGPGTRLTVT.

This clonotype was counted ten times or more. This rearrangement joins TRBV7-2 to TRBJ2-5; D is tentatively TRBD1 or TRBD2 (5 bases each). The CDR3 is made up of 13 amino acids. Germline CDR1 and CDR2: SGHTA and FQGNSA. V lost 5 bases and J lost 2, with 9 bases in between. CDR3 DNA: TGTGCCAGCAGCCGGGACCAACAAGAGACCCAGTACTTC. This gives the protein CASSRDQQETQYF.

The CDR3 protein is CSARDRVGSGANVLTF. The CDR3 DNA is TGCAGTGCTAGAGATCGAGTTGGCTCTGGGGCCAACGTCCTGACTTTC. V is TRBV20-1 and J is TRBJ2-6, with D unresolved. V was shortened by 0 bases and J by 0 bases, with 9 bases between the two germline ends. The CDR3 consists of 16 residues. Germline CDR1 reads DFQATT; CDR2 reads SNEGSKA (reference sequence).

The chain links TRBV29-1 to TRBJ2-5; weak D call: TRBD2 (5 bases). The CDR3 extends over 13 amino acids. Germline CDR1 and CDR2: SQVTM and ANQGSEA. V gave up 4 bases and J gave up 5 bases, with 14 bases separating them. The CDR3 sequence is CSVGWAGSETQYF. DNA of the CDR3: TGCAGCGTTGGGTGGGCGGGTAGCGAGACCCAGTACTTC. Filled out from reference TRBV29-1 and TRBJ2-5, the complete variable domain reads SAVISQKPSRDICQRGTSLTIQCQVDSQVTMMFWYRQQPGQSLTLIATANQGSEATYESGFVIDKFPISRPNLTFSTLTVSNMSPEDSSIYLCSVGWAGSETQYFGPGTRLLVL.

V usage is TRBV12-3 or TRBV12-4 and J usage is TRBJ2-7; TRBD1 matches 7 bases. After removal of 5 bases from V and 1 base from J, the junction contained 5 bases not matched to a gene. The CDR3 covers 14 residues. The CDR3 DNA follows: TGTGCCAGCAGTGCGCCGGGACAGTCCTACGAGCAGTACTTC. It yields the protein CASSAPGQSYEQYF.

This clonotype was detected many times. The chain recombines TRBV3-1 with TRBJ2-7; a weak D match, TRBD1 (6 bases). The CDR3 is 14 residues long. Per germline, CDR1 LGHDT and CDR2 YNNKEL (reference sequence). Trimming removed 5 bases from V and 2 bases from J, with 13 bases in between. The DNA of the CDR3 is TGTGCCAGCAGCTACACAGGGAGTCCCTACGAGCAGTACTTC. Encoded protein: CASSYTGSPYEQYF.

About this clonotype: A read error is possible here, since a much larger clone lies one base away. J is TRBJ2-7 and V is TRBV12-3 or TRBV12-4, with D uncertain. There are 12 residues in the CDR3. V was cut by 6 bases and J by 5 bases, with 11 bases left in between. The CDR3 nucleotides are TGTGCCAGCAGATTAAGCTCGGACGAGCAGTACTTC. It translates to CASRLSSDEQYF.

The table lists this clonotype with a few counts. The rearrangement joins TRBV2 to TRBJ2-7, with TRBD1 identical over 10 bases. The CDR3 is 15 amino acids. The V and J ends lost 6 bases and 0 bases, in that order; junction bases with no gene match: 5. Germline CDR1 and CDR2: SNHLY and FYNNEI. The CDR3 DNA sequence: TGTGCCAGCAGCGCTGGGACAGGGGACTCCTACGAGCAGTACTTC. This codes for CASSAGTGDSYEQYF.

The chain joins TRBV4-3 to TRBJ1-4; D is unresolved. CDR1 and CDR2 (germline): LGHNA, YSLEER. The CDR3 length is 16 residues. V was shortened by 0 bases and J by 8 bases, with 16 bases between the two germline ends. CDR3 protein: CASSQEVPQAGEKLFF. CDR3 nucleotides: TGCGCCAGCAGCCAAGAGGTCCCCCAGGCTGGGGAAAAACTGTTTTTT.

This clonotype occurred many times. This rearrangement joins TRBV12-3 or TRBV12-4 to TRBJ1-1; D is unclear. The germline V and J ends were trimmed by 6 bases and 4 bases, with 9 bases remaining between them. The CDR3 totals 12 residues. The DNA of the CDR3 is TGTGCCAGCAGGATAGAGGTCACTGAAGCTTTCTTT. Residues: CASRIEVTEAFF.

This clonotype was seen just once. This may be a read error: a much more frequent sequence differs by one nucleotide. Because the CDR3 is missing its conserved closing phenylalanine or tryptophan, this is likely a read error. The chain has TRBV3-1 and TRBJ1-2; weak D call: TRBD1 (5 bases). Germline CDR1 and CDR2: LGHDT and YNNKEL (reference sequence). Deletions cut 3 bases from V and 7 bases from J, with 15 bases between. This CDR3 has 14 amino acids. CDR3 region: CASSQRGESIGYTL. The CDR3 DNA reads TGTGCCAGCAGCCAGAGAGGGGAGAGTATTGGCTACACCTTA.

There are many counts of this clonotype. V usage is TRBV12-3 or TRBV12-4 and J usage is TRBJ2-7, with D possibly being TRBD2 (5 bases). The CDR3 length is 14 residues. Trimming took 7 bases from V and 2 from J, leaving 15 bases between them. This CDR3 is CASTSTTRAYEQYF. For the CDR3, the DNA is TGTGCCAGCACCAGTACTACGAGGGCCTACGAGCAGTACTTC.

This sequence joins TRBV1 and TRBJ1-5; the D call in the table, TRBD1, was not verified against the DNA. TRBV1 is deemed a pseudogene. The CDR3 is 17 residues long. The CDR3 is CTSNRGQGTPWDQPQHF. The CDR3 DNA sequence: TGCACCAGCAACCGGGGACAGGGGACCCCTTGGGATCAGCCCCAGCATTTT.

This sequence joins TRBV9 and TRBJ2-6, with D maybe TRBD1 (6 bases). Germline values: CDR1 SGDLS, CDR2 YYNGEE. Trimming cost V 3 bases and J 0 bases, with 19 bases left between them. There are 19 residues in the CDR3. CDR3 DNA sequence: TGTGCCAGCAGCGCATCACCAGGGACACCTAACTCTGGGGCCAACGTCCTGACTTTC. It encodes CASSASPGTPNSGANVLTF. The complete variable domain, with remaining parts taken from reference TRBV9 and TRBJ2-6, reads DSGVTQTPKHLITATGQRVTLRCSPRSGDLSVYWYQQSLDQGLQFLIQYYNGEERAKGNILERFSAQQFPDLHSELNLSSLELGDSALYFCASSASPGTPNSGANVLTFGAGSRLTVL.

Many counts were recorded for this clonotype. This rearrangement joins TRBV2 to TRBJ1-4, with 9 nucleotides matching TRBD1. V was pared by 8 bases and J by 5 bases, with 3 bases of the junction left unmatched. The CDR3 length is 13 residues. CDR1 and CDR2 from the germline V gene are SNHLY and FYNNEI. The CDR3 nucleotides are TGTGCCAGCCCCGGGACAGGGAATGAAAAACTGTTTTTT. Translating gives CASPGTGNEKLFF.

This clonotype was observed at least ten times. This chain joins TRBV21-1 and TRBJ1-3. TRBV21-1 is given as a pseudogene. This CDR3 comprises 15 residues. CDR3 protein: CASSTSICSGNTIYF. CDR3 sequence (DNA): TGTGCCAGCAGCACGTCGATCTGCTCTGGAAACACCATATATTTT.

This clonotype was seen repeatedly, ten times or more. The chain recombines TRBV5-6 with TRBJ1-6; D is ambiguous. The CDR3 spans 16 residues. V was pared by 4 bases and J by 7 bases, with 18 bases between. Germline CDR1 reads SGHDT; CDR2 reads YYEEEE. Here the CDR3 reads CASSIGPRVENSPLHF. The CDR3 nucleotides read TGTGCCAGCAGCATTGGGCCTAGGGTCGAAAATTCACCCCTCCACTTT.

This clonotype was recorded many times. The chain employs TRBV7-2 and TRBJ2-5; 8 bases are a match to TRBD1. The CDR3 extends over 13 amino acids. The V gene's germline CDR1 is SGHTA and CDR2 FQGNSA. V shed 5 bases and J 4 bases; nucleotides not matched to a gene: 3. The DNA of the CDR3 is TGTGCCAGCAGCCTAGGACAGGGAGAGACCCAGTACTTC. Translated, it gives CASSLGQGETQYF.

This chain joins TRBV7-9 and TRBJ2-6; D is unclear. The CDR3 spans 14 residues. Germline V lookup: CDR1 SEHNR, CDR2 FQNEAQ (reference sequence). V was cut by 5 bases and J by 2 bases, with 7 bases left in between. The CDR3 here is CASSMSAGANVLTF. CDR3 in DNA: TGTGCCAGCAGCATGAGTGCTGGGGCCAACGTCCTGACTTTC. Looking up the rest from reference TRBV7-9 and TRBJ2-6 gives the full variable domain: DTGVSQNPRHKITKRGQNVTFRCDPISEHNRLYWYRQTLGQGPEFLTYFQNEAQLEKSRLLSDRFSAERPKGSFSTLEIQRTEQGDSAMYLCASSMSAGANVLTFGAGSRLTVL.

This clonotype was observed many times. This rearrangement joins TRBV15 to TRBJ1-1; D gene uncertain. CDR3 length equals 13 residues. V lost 4 bases and J lost 5, with 11 bases in between. Germline assignment: CDR1 LNHNV and CDR2 YYDKDF (reference sequence). CDR3 sequence reads: CATSIEAETEAFF. CDR3 nucleotide sequence: TGTGCCACCAGCATAGAGGCTGAGACTGAAGCTTTCTTT.

This clonotype was recorded many times. The gene calls are TRBV7-9 and TRBJ2-6; 7 bases agree with TRBD1. The CDR3 runs to 19 residues. V lost 5 bases and J lost 0; bases outside the gene matches: 13. The germline gives CDR1 SEHNR, CDR2 FQNEAQ (reference sequence). The CDR3 sequence is CASSGGHRQGLSGANVLTF. The CDR3 nucleotides read TGTGCCAGCAGCGGGGGCCATCGACAGGGCCTCTCTGGGGCCAACGTCCTGACTTTC.

In its sample, this clonotype was seen once. A much larger clone lies one base from this, so it may be a read error. Since no conserved phenylalanine or tryptophan closes the CDR3, a read error is the likely cause. This sequence joins TRBV2 and TRBJ2-6; 8 positions agree with TRBD1. The germline V gene encodes CDR1 SNHLY and CDR2 FYNNEI. The CDR3 is made up of 16 amino acids. J gave up 4 bases and V 6 bases, and 8 bases lay outside the gene matches. The CDR3 DNA reads as TGTGCCAGCAGGGGACAGGCGGGATCAGGGGCCAACGTCCTGACTTTA. It encodes CASRGQAGSGANVLTL.

This clonotype was counted ten times or more. V gene TRBV5-4 combines with J gene TRBJ2-7; 8 bases agree with TRBD1. V lost 4 bases, J lost 3 bases, and 6 bases stayed unmatched. The V gene's germline CDR1 is SGHNT and CDR2 YYREEE (reference sequence). This CDR3 has 14 amino acids. CDR3 residues: CASSQSGQGYEQYF. CDR3 nucleotide sequence: TGTGCCAGCAGCCAAAGTGGACAGGGCTACGAGCAGTACTTC.

The gene calls are TRBV6-5 and TRBJ1-1; D remains ambiguous. Germline V gene data show CDR1 as MNHEY and CDR2 as SVGAGI. The CDR3 consists of 17 residues. V gave up 4 bases and J gave up 1 base, with 19 bases separating them. The CDR3 sequence: CASSFAVAGPKNTEAFF. The DNA of the CDR3 is TGTGCCAGCAGTTTCGCGGTAGCGGGTCCGAAGAACACTGAAGCTTTCTTT.

This clonotype has a count of ten or more. The J gene is TRBJ2-5, the V gene TRBV18; a weak D match, TRBD2 (5 bases). V gave up 4 bases and J gave up 3 bases, with 12 bases separating them. In germline, CDR1 is KGHSH, CDR2 LQKENI. The CDR3 has 14 residues. The CDR3 is CASSLSDGKETQYF. Here the CDR3 DNA reads TGTGCCAGCTCACTGTCGGACGGGAAAGAGACCCAGTACTTC. Full variable domain (rest looked up from reference TRBV18 and TRBJ2-5): NAGVMQNPRHLVRRRGQEARLRCSPMKGHSHVYWYRQLPEEGLKFMVYLQKENIIDESGMPKERFSAEFPKEGPSILRIQQVVRGDSAAYFCASSLSDGKETQYFGPGTRLLVL.